These T cell receptor beta chains were read from a single sample in a study of blood T cell repertoires in COVID-19. The data were produced by immunoSEQ multiplex PCR, yet TCRdb's version contains in-frame clones alone and is incomplete. Of a few hundred thousand clones listed, under 90% are singletons. Source material: peripheral blood. All receptors come from a woman in her thirties with COVID-19, enrolled during active disease. The CDR3 runs from the conserved cysteine through the conserved F or W. Each record gives: J gene, clone size, CDR3 length, D gene, V gene, CDR3 DNA, CDR3 protein. The D gene is left open where the match is weak. Size tells how often a clone was seen (once, few, many) or the class of an expanded clone, and some rows leave it out.

J: TRBJ2-5; size: once; length: 15; D: TRBD2; V: TRBV9; DNA: TGTGCCAGCGGGCCTTCGGGAGGGCCGAGGGAGACCCAGTACTTC; CDR3: CASGPSGGPRETQYF
J: TRBJ1-1; size: NA; length: 15; D: NA; V: TRBV6-5; DNA: TGTGCCAGCAGTTACAGGGCAGGGAATAACACTGAAGCTTTCTTT; CDR3: CASSYRAGNNTEAFF
J: TRBJ2-7; size: NA; length: 12; D: TRBD2; V: TRBV2; DNA: TGTGCCAGCCCGGGACTAGATGGCGAGCAGTACTTC; CDR3: CASPGLDGEQYF
J: TRBJ2-1; size: NA; length: 17; D: NA; V: TRBV18; DNA: TGTGCCAGCTCACCACAAGTCGCCCAGGGAACCCCCAATGAGCAGTTCTTC; CDR3: CASSPQVAQGTPNEQFF
J: TRBJ2-5; size: NA; length: 15; D: NA; V: TRBV9; DNA: TGTGCCAGCAGCCCGAGTCCCGTTTACCAAGAGACCCAGTACTTC; CDR3: CASSPSPVYQETQYF
J: TRBJ2-7; size: NA; length: 16; D: TRBD2; V: TRBV2; DNA: TGTGCCAGCAGTGAGGGGGTTAGCGGGAGGTCCTACGAGCAGTACTTC; CDR3: CASSEGVSGRSYEQYF
J: TRBJ1-6; size: once; length: 17; D: NA; V: TRBV5-5; DNA: TGTGCCAGCAGCTTGGACGGAGGGAGCTCCTATAATTCACCCCTCCACTTT; CDR3: CASSLDGGSSYNSPLHF
J: TRBJ1-6; size: NA; length: 13; D: TRBD1; V: TRBV9; DNA: TGTGCCAGTCAGGGGGCCCTTAATTCACCCCTCCACTTT; CDR3: CASQGALNSPLHF
J: TRBJ2-2; size: NA; length: 16; D: NA; V: TRBV13; DNA: TGTGCCAGCAGCACAAGGACAGTCTTGAACACCGGGGAGCTGTTTTTT; CDR3: CASSTRTVLNTGELFF
J: TRBJ1-3; size: once; length: 14; D: NA; V: TRBV7-8; DNA: TGTGCCAGCAGCCCCCGTGGGAGGGATGGCACCATATATTTT; CDR3: CASSPRGRDGTIYF
J: TRBJ2-4; size: NA; length: 17; D: TRBD2; V: TRBV30; DNA: TGTGCCTGGAGTGCCGGGAGCGGGGGTCTAGCCAAAAACATTCAGTACTTC; CDR3: CAWSAGSGGLAKNIQYF
J: TRBJ2-2; size: NA; length: 13; D: NA; V: TRBV12-3/TRBV12-4; DNA: TGTGCCAGCATCAACAGCGGATACGGGGAGCTGTTTTTT; CDR3: CASINSGYGELFF
J: TRBJ2-7; size: few; length: 14; D: NA; V: TRBV19; DNA: TGTGCCAGTAGTTATAGGACAGACTCCTACGAGCAGTACTTC; CDR3: CASSYRTDSYEQYF
J: TRBJ2-3; size: NA; length: 14; D: TRBD2; V: TRBV20-1; DNA: TGCAGTGCCAGTGGGCGGGAGGTCACAGATACGCAGTATTTT; CDR3: CSASGREVTDTQYF
J: TRBJ2-7; size: NA; length: 13; D: NA; V: TRBV19; DNA: TGTGCCAGTAGTATTTGGCAGGATACGAAGCAGTACTTC; CDR3: CASSIWQDTKQYF
J: TRBJ2-6; size: NA; length: 15; D: TRBD1; V: TRBV24-1; DNA: TGTGCCACCGGACGGACAGGGGCCGGGGCCAACGTCCTGACTTTC; CDR3: CATGRTGAGANVLTF
J: TRBJ2-1; size: once; length: 18; D: TRBD2; V: TRBV3-1/TRBV3-2; DNA: TGTGCCAGCAGCCAACGACTAGCGGGTATTATATCCTACAATGAGCAGTTCTTC; CDR3: CASSQRLAGIISYNEQFF
J: TRBJ1-5; size: NA; length: 15; D: NA; V: TRBV28; DNA: TGTGCCAGTTTGCGGGGGCACAGTGGCAATCAGCCCCAGCATTTT; CDR3: CASLRGHSGNQPQHF
J: TRBJ2-2; size: NA; length: 15; D: TRBD1; V: TRBV5-6; DNA: TGTGCCAGCAGCTTGGGACAGGGGTACACCGGGGAGCTGTTTTTT; CDR3: CASSLGQGYTGELFF
J: TRBJ2-3; size: once; length: 13; D: NA; V: TRBV12-3/TRBV12-4; DNA: TGTGCCAGCAGGGCGGACATGCCAGATACGCAGTATTTT; CDR3: CASRADMPDTQYF
J: TRBJ1-5; size: NA; length: 14; D: TRBD1; V: TRBV27; DNA: TGTGCCAGCAGTAACAGGGGTCGAGGTCAGCCCCAGCATTTT; CDR3: CASSNRGRGQPQHF
J: TRBJ1-6; size: NA; length: 14; D: TRBD1; V: TRBV27; DNA: TGTGCCAGCAGCCGGGACAGGGTATATTCACCCCTCCACTTT; CDR3: CASSRDRVYSPLHF
J: TRBJ2-1; size: NA; length: 15; D: TRBD2; V: TRBV5-4; DNA: TGTGCCAGCAGCAGGGGACTAGCGGGAGGGGATGAGCAGTTCTTC; CDR3: CASSRGLAGGDEQFF
J: TRBJ2-1; size: NA; length: 15; D: TRBD2; V: TRBV9; DNA: TGTGCCAGCAGCGTAGACCCGGGGGGGTACAATGAGCAGTTCTTC; CDR3: CASSVDPGGYNEQFF
J: TRBJ1-2; size: NA; length: 14; D: TRBD1; V: TRBV5-1; DNA: TGCGCCAGCAGCACCGGACAGGGGTACTATGGCTACACCTTC; CDR3: CASSTGQGYYGYTF
J: TRBJ1-3; size: NA; length: 12; D: NA; V: TRBV5-8; DNA: TGTGCCAGTAACAGGGCTGGAAACACCATATATTTT; CDR3: CASNRAGNTIYF
J: TRBJ2-5; size: NA; length: 13; D: NA; V: TRBV12-3/TRBV12-4; DNA: TGTGCCAGCAGCCCCCCCGGAGGGGAGACCCAGTACTTC; CDR3: CASSPPGGETQYF
J: TRBJ1-1; size: NA; length: 12; D: NA; V: TRBV2; DNA: TGTGCCAGCAGCCTCGGGGACACTGAAGCTTTCTTT; CDR3: CASSLGDTEAFF
J: TRBJ2-7; size: NA; length: 15; D: TRBD2; V: TRBV7-9; DNA: TGTGCCAGCAGCCGTGGACTAGCGGGGTCCTACGAGCAGTACTTC; CDR3: CASSRGLAGSYEQYF
J: TRBJ2-7; size: NA; length: 16; D: TRBD2; V: TRBV4-2; DNA: TGTGCCAGCAGCCAAAAAACTAGCGGGGGCTCCTACGAGCAGTACTTC; CDR3: CASSQKTSGGSYEQYF
J: TRBJ2-5; size: NA; length: 15; D: NA; V: TRBV25-1; DNA: TGTGCCAGCAGTGAACGGGAGATAGCTCAAGAGACCCAGTACTTC; CDR3: CASSEREIAQETQYF
J: TRBJ1-1; size: NA; length: 13; D: TRBD1; V: TRBV10-3; DNA: TGTGCCATCAGACCCGGGACAGAGGCTGAAGCTTTCTTT; CDR3: CAIRPGTEAEAFF